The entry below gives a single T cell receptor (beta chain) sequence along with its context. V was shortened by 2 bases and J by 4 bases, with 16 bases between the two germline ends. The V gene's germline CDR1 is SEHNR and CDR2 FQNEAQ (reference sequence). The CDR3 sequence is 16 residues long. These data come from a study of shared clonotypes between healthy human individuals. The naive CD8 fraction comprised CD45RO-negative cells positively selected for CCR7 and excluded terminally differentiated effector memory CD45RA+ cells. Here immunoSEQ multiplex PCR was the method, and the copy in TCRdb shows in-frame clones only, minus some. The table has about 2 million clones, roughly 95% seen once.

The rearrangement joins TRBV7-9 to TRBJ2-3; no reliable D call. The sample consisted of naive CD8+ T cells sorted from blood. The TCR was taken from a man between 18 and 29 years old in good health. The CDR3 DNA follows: TGTGCCAGCAGCTTATTGTCCCTTCCCGGCGCAGATACGCAGTATTTT. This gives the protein CASSLLSLPGADTQYF.